Sequencing of this T cell receptor beta chain was carried out in a study of cytomegalovirus exposure and HLA in healthy donors. It was with 60 Vbeta and 13 Jbeta primers that the PCR ran. Profiling relied on immunoSEQ multiplex PCR, and the TCRdb table lists in-frame clones only, not all of them. The table shows more than 150,000 clones, with 83% occurring only once. Trimming left V 1 base short and J 6 bases short, with 22 bases between. The CDR3 is made up of 18 amino acids. Germline loops: CDR1 LNHDA, CDR2 SQIVND (reference sequence). Though probably carrying unrecorded immune exposures, donors were nominally healthy at sampling.

The rearrangement joins TRBV19 to TRBJ1-5; D not resolved. The specimen was PBMCs. This sequence was found in a man aged 50 to 59 in good health and CMV-seronegative. CDR3 protein: CASSIVTGLPSLGQPQHF. The CDR3 DNA reads TGTGCCAGTAGTATAGTCACCGGGTTGCCAAGTTTAGGTCAGCCCCAGCATTTT.